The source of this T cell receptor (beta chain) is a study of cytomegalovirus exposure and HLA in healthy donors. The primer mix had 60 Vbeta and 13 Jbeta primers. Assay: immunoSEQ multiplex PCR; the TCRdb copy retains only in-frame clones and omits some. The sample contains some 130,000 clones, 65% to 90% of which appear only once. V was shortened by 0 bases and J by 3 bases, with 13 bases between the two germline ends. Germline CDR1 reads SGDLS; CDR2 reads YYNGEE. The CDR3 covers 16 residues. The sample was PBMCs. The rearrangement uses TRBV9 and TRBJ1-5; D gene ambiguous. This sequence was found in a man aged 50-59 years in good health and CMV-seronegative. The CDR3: CASSVGAGTANQPQHF. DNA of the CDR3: TGTGCCAGCAGCGTAGGGGCCGGAACAGCCAATCAGCCCCAGCATTTT.